One and the same sample provided the 30 T cell receptor delta chains below, sequenced in a study of gamma-delta T cells after stem cell transplantation. TCRdb re-called the RT-PCR reads with CATT. The table records some 1,400 delta-chain clones, less than 2.5% of them present only once. Source material: gamma-delta T cells. All receptors come from a human donor. It is not recorded whose cells these are; they may come from a transplant donor.

This clone is medium-sized in the sample. At the DNA level, this CDR3 is encoded by other sequences in the same sample as well. The V call is TRDV1, the J call TRDJ1, with 7 bases lining up with TRDD3. The CDR3 loop spans 19 amino acids. CDR1 is TSWWSYY, CDR2 QGS, per germline. The V segment lost 5 bases and the J segment 2 bases; nucleotides outside the gene matches: 20. In nucleotides, the CDR3 is TGTGCTCTTGGGAGTTTTCCGTTACTCTGGTACTGGGGTACCGATAAACTCATCTTT. Protein: CALGSFPLLWYWGTDKLIF.

The sample holds a few counts of this clone. A far larger clone is one nucleotide away, so this likely arose from a read error. In the same sample, other DNA sequences code for this CDR3. CDR3 protein: CACDTGGLGDSWDTRQMFF. The CDR3 DNA follows: TGTGCCTGTGACACTGGTGGACTGGGGGATTCCTGGGACACCCGACAGATGTTTTTC. J is TRDJ3 and V is TRDV2; TRDD3 matches 10 bases. In germline, CDR1 is GEAIGNYY, CDR2 EKD. The CDR3 sequence is 19 residues long. Trimming cost V 1 base and J 1 base; bases outside gene matches: 6.

With respect to this clone: Since a much larger clone is just one base distant, this may be a read error. The CDR3 bases are TGTGCTCTTGAGGAATTGGCACGGGTCTGGGGGATATGGGCTCAAACCGATAAACTCATCTTT. Translated, it gives CALEELARVWGIWAQTDKLIF. The V and J genes are TRDV1 and TRDJ1, with 10 bases matching TRDD3. Germline CDR1 and CDR2: TSWWSYY and QGS. The CDR3 runs 21 residues.

This clone is labeled medium-sized (0.01 to 0.1%). This chain joins TRDV1 and TRDJ1, with D possibly matching TRDD3 (7 bases). Germline CDR1 and CDR2: TSWWSYY and QGS. This CDR3 has 26 amino acids. V was pared by 5 bases and J by 4 bases, with 50 bases between. The CDR3 loop reads CALGSLFPIIRGLTGDPPDYLDKLIF. CDR3 sequence (DNA): TGTGCTCTTGGGTCCCTTTTTCCTATTATCAGGGGGTTGACTGGGGATCCCCCCGATTACCTCGATAAACTCATCTTT.

About this clone: A far larger clone is one base from this, pointing to a likely read error. This chain links TRAV29/DV5 with TRDJ1; D remains ambiguous. Germline CDR1 reads NSMFDY; CDR2 reads ISSIKDK. Trimming stripped 0 bases from V and 0 bases from J, with 24 bases between. The CDR3 has 19 residues. The CDR3 DNA sequence: TGTGCAGCAAGCGCGATGTTTTACGCGCCGAGGTGGTACACCGATAAACTCATCTTT. Its protein is CAASAMFYAPRWYTDKLIF.

By proportion, this clone is medium-sized. The V gene is TRDV1, the J gene TRDJ1; 10 bases match TRDD3. There are 21 residues in the CDR3. CDR1 is TSWWSYY and CDR2 is QGS in the germline V gene. V lost 2 bases to trimming and J lost 4 bases; unmatched junction nucleotides: 22. The CDR3 bases are TGTGCTCTTGGGGAAAAGGTAAGGGCGCCAACTGGGGGATTCGTGTACGATAAACTCATCTTT. This sequence encodes CALGEKVRAPTGGFVYDKLIF.

The sample holds a few counts of this clone. Being one base from a much bigger clone, this may be a read error. V gene TRDV1 combines with J gene TRDJ1; 13 nucleotides agree with TRDD3. The CDR3 is 23 residues long. Germline CDR1 TSWWSYY, CDR2 QGS. The V and J ends lost 3 bases and 1 base, in that order; junction bases with no gene match: 23. This CDR3 reads CALGDSLPGHRYWGIRGTDKLIF. The CDR3 nucleotides are TGTGCTCTTGGGGATTCTCTTCCTGGCCACCGGTACTGGGGGATACGCGGCACCGATAAACTCATCTTT.

By share of the sample, this clone is medium-sized (0.01 to 0.1%). A far bigger clonotype differs at one base, so this is likely a read error. The same CDR3 can be traced to other DNA sequences in this sample. The chain has TRDV1 and TRDJ1; TRDD2 aligns across 8 bases. The CDR3 runs 24 residues. CDR1 is TSWWSYY, CDR2 QGS, per germline. The CDR3 sequence is CALGEPRLVLPTGSYGDGTDKLIF. DNA of the CDR3: TGTGCTCTTGGGGAGCCCCGACTCGTACTTCCTACGGGGTCTTATGGGGATGGTACCGATAAACTCATCTTC.

On this clone: Possible read error: a much larger clone is one base away. This sequence joins TRDV2 and TRDJ1; the match to TRDD3 covers 10 bases. This CDR3 is 18 amino acids long. From germline, CDR1 is GEAIGNYY and CDR2 EKD. The CDR3 spells CACDGLDRGIRNTYKLIF. For the CDR3, the DNA is TGTGCCTGTGACGGCCTTGACCGGGGGATACGCAACACCTATAAACTCATCTTT.

At least ten counts were recorded for this clone. J is TRDJ1 and V is TRDV1, with D perhaps TRDD2 (6 bases). Per the germline V gene, CDR1 is TSWWSYY and CDR2 is QGS. This CDR3 region has 16 residues. The ends were cut back, 1 base at V and 1 base at J, with 13 bases in the middle. The CDR3 DNA reads TGTGCTCTTGGGGAACCTTCCTCCGCCCTCACCGATAAACTCATCTTT. Its protein is CALGEPSSALTDKLIF.

Remarks on this clone: TCRdb pairs this DNA with a much larger clone's protein that differs at residue 15, likely a read error; the protein shown was translated from the DNA. The gene calls are TRDV1 and TRDJ1; 8 bases match TRDD3. This CDR3 comprises 22 residues. V lost 2 bases to trimming and J lost 5 bases; unmatched junction nucleotides: 28. In germline, CDR1 is TSWWSYY, CDR2 QGS. CDR3 residues: CALGEGTFPTFILGGTSDKLIF. The DNA of the CDR3 is TGTGCTCTTGGGGAAGGAACCTTCCCTACCTTTATACTGGGGGGTACTAGTGATAAACTCATCTTT.

Notes on this clone: It is likely a read error: a sequence one base away is far more abundant. The sample holds other DNA sequences that translate to the same CDR3. The rearrangement joins TRDV2 to TRDJ1; the D is unclear. CDR1 is GEAIGNYY and CDR2 is EKD in the germline V gene. The CDR3 has 12 amino acids. This chain's CDR3 is CACDTALDKLIF. DNA of the CDR3: TGTGCCTGCGACACCGCCCTCGATAAACTCATCTTT.

This clone is medium-sized by share. This rearrangement joins TRDV1 to TRDJ1; 8 bases agree with TRDD3. The CDR3 consists of 17 residues. Trimming removed 2 bases from V and 5 bases from J; junction bases left unmatched: 13. Germline CDR1 reads TSWWSYY; CDR2 reads QGS. CDR3 nucleotides: TGTGCTCTTGGGGAAAGATGGTCCTACTGGGGGCATGATAAACTCATCTTT. It encodes CALGERWSYWGHDKLIF.

By share, this clone ranks as medium-sized. The gene calls are TRDV1 and TRDJ1, with TRDD3 identical over 10 bases. Per the germline V gene, CDR1 is TSWWSYY and CDR2 is QGS. CDR3 size: 21 residues. The trim removed 2 bases at V and 2 bases at J, leaving 20 bases unmatched. The CDR3: CALGELARVWGIWAQTDKLIF. In nucleotides, the CDR3 is TGTGCTCTTGGGGAATTGGCACGGGTCTGGGGGATATGGGCTCAAACCGATAAACTCATCTTT.

Notes on this clone: This likely came from a read error, as a far larger clone is one base away. The sample contains more than one DNA sequence encoding this CDR3. This rearrangement joins TRDV1 to TRDJ1; 7 bases are shared with TRDD3. The junction had 20 bases not matched to a gene; V was cut back by 1 base and J by 0 bases. The CDR3 is made up of 21 amino acids. CDR1 and CDR2 (germline): TSWWSYY, QGS. The CDR3 DNA reads TGTGCTCTTGGGGAACGGATGCCTACGTGTCGTACCGGGGGATACACCGATAAACTCATCTTT. Translation gives CALGERMPTCRTGGYTDKLIF.

This clone was counted a few times. The TCRdb protein, from a much larger clone, departs from this DNA's translation at residue 14, likely by read error; the protein shown derives from the DNA. The chain uses TRDV2 and TRDJ1, with 7 bases identical to TRDD3. Germline CDR1 and CDR2: GEAIGNYY and EKD. This CDR3 has 15 amino acids. CDR3 DNA: TGTGCCTGTGACACACTGGGGACCACCGCGGGTAAACTCACCTTT. Amino acid sequence: CACDTLGTTAGKLTF.

By its share, this clone is medium-sized. Other DNA sequences within the sample encode an identical CDR3. The chain couples TRDV1 to TRDJ3, with 11 bases fitting TRDD3. Trimming cost V 2 bases and J 1 base; bases outside gene matches: 19. Germline V CDR1 and CDR2: TSWWSYY, QGS. CDR3 length: 24 residues. The CDR3 nucleotides are TGTGCTCTTGGGGAATATCGTACGATGTACTGGGGGATATATCCTTCCTGGGACACCCGACAGATGTTTTTC. It yields the protein CALGEYRTMYWGIYPSWDTRQMFF.

Notes on this clone: This is likely an artifact of a read error, given a far larger clone one base away. The rearrangement joins TRDV1 to TRDJ1, with 11 bases lining up with TRDD3. CDR3 length: 20 residues. Germline assignment: CDR1 TSWWSYY and CDR2 QGS. V trimming: 9 bases; J trimming: 6 bases; junction bases outside the gene matches: 27. Here the CDR3 reads CALRPSLTMWGIRWKNKLIF. CDR3 in DNA: TGTGCTCTCCGACCTTCCCTCACTATGTGGGGGATACGGTGGAAAAATAAACTCATCTTT.

This clone appeared a few times. It differs at one base from a far larger clone, so likely a read error. The chain's CDR3 is CACDTVGSTGGVIGNWEYADKLIF. CDR3 coding DNA: TGTGCCTGTGACACGGTCGGGTCTACGGGCGGGGTTATAGGTAATTGGGAGTACGCCGATAAACTCATCTTT. The chain carries TRDV2 and TRDJ1; no clear D gene. CDR1 is GEAIGNYY and CDR2 is EKD in the germline V gene. The V and J ends lost 1 base and 3 bases respectively, with 41 bases between them. The length of the CDR3 is 24 residues.

This clone has at least ten counts. A far more abundant clone sits one base away, making this likely a read error. The chain carries TRDV2 and TRDJ1; a weak D match, TRDD2 (5 bases). Germline CDR1 and CDR2: GEAIGNYY and EKD. The CDR3 has 16 residues. Between the trimmed V and J ends, which lost 3 bases and 10 bases, there was a span of 26 bases. The CDR3 region has the DNA TGTGCCTGTGACCCCGCGGAGCCTTCGTTCCCTCGTGGACTCATCTTT. It yields the protein CACDPAEPSFPRGLIF.

With regard to this clone: A far larger clone is one base from this, pointing to a likely read error. Other DNA sequences in this sample translate to the same CDR3. V usage is TRAV29/DV5 and J usage is TRDJ4, with 12 bases identical to TRDD3. CDR1 NSMFDY and CDR2 ISSIKDK come from the germline V gene. The CDR3 covers 20 residues. The CDR3 nucleotides are TGCGCAGCGAGCCCTTTTTTACACTGGGGGATACTGCCCCTTTCCAGACCCCTGATCTTT. As protein: CAASPFLHWGILPLSRPLIF.

To note about this clone: A far larger clone is a single base away, which makes a read error likely. The chain has TRDV2 and TRDJ1; 8 bases agree with TRDD3. Germline values: CDR1 GEAIGNYY, CDR2 EKD. Unmatched junction bases numbered 20, after V lost 0 bases and J lost 0 bases. The length of the CDR3 is 21 residues. CDR3 region: CACDTGWGRARGYRYTDKLIF. The CDR3 nucleotides are TGTGCCTGTGACACCGGCTGGGGTAGAGCGAGGGGATACAGATACACCGATAAACTCATCTTT.

Turning to this clone: It differs at one base from a far larger clone, so likely a read error. The CDR3, as DNA: TGTGCTCTTGGGGAACCAAAACCCTCGATCCCACTGAGTGTTAACTGGGGGATACCCGCGAGCTCCTGGGACACCCGACAGATGTTTTTC. This gives the protein CALGEPKPSIPLSVNWGIPASSWDTRQMFF. This chain joins TRDV1 and TRDJ3; TRDD3 aligns across 12 bases. The CDR3 is made up of 30 amino acids. With 1 base clipped from V and 0 bases from J, the junction kept 34 bases outside the gene matches. Looked up from germline, CDR1 is TSWWSYY and CDR2 is QGS.

This clone was recorded a few times. Possible read error: a much larger clone is one base away. This rearrangement joins TRDV3 to TRDJ1, with D perhaps TRDD3 (8 bases). V lost 5 bases, J lost 0 bases, and 31 bases lay in between. Germline CDR1 and CDR2: TVYSNPD and GDNSRS (reference sequence). The CDR3 has 19 residues. The CDR3 DNA reads TGTGCCCTTCGCTCAGCGGGTTCCTACTGGGGGGTGTACACCGATAAACTCATCTTT. Its protein product is CALRSAGSYWGVYTDKLIF.

Within the sample, this clone is medium-sized. The chain employs TRDV1 and TRDJ1, with 8 nucleotides matching TRDD3. The CDR3 has 21 residues. Germline CDR1 and CDR2: TSWWSYY and QGS. The J segment lost 1 base and the V segment lost 3 bases, leaving 22 bases of the junction unmatched. In DNA, the CDR3 is TGTGCTCTTGGGGAGCCGATCCTCTTCCCCTGGGGGAGCTTGGTCACCGATAAACTCATCTTT. It is translated as CALGEPILFPWGSLVTDKLIF.

V gene TRDV1 combines with J gene TRDJ1, with TRDD3 matching 13 bases. Looked up from germline, CDR1 is TSWWSYY and CDR2 is QGS. The trim removed 0 bases at V and 4 bases at J, leaving 20 bases unmatched. This CDR3 comprises 22 residues. DNA for the CDR3: TGTGCTCTTGGGGAACTTACCTCCTTTCTTTACTGGGGGATACGCGACCTCGATAAACTCATCTTT. This sequence encodes CALGELTSFLYWGIRDLDKLIF.

Remarks on this clone: For this DNA, TCRdb reports the protein of a much larger clone, which diverges at residue 19, most likely from a read error; the protein presented here is translated directly from the DNA. The CDR3 DNA reads TGTGCTCTTGGGGAACTAGTCCCAATCCTTTGGGTACTGGGGGACTCGTACACCAATAAACTCATCTTT. Amino acid sequence: CALGELVPILWVLGDSYTNKLIF. The chain is built from TRDV1 and TRDJ1; TRDD3 aligns across 9 bases. This CDR3 region has 23 residues. Germline loops: CDR1 TSWWSYY, CDR2 QGS.

This clone is categorized as medium-sized (0.01 to 0.1%). The rearrangement joins TRDV1 to TRDJ4, with TRDD3 matching 11 bases. Germline values: CDR1 TSWWSYY, CDR2 QGS. Germline trimming cut 3 bases from V and 5 bases from J; bases unmatched to any gene: 20. This CDR3 is built from 19 residues. CDR3 nucleotides: TGTGCTCTTGGGGACGGATACGGGAATGGGGGATACGAGGAGGGGCCCCTGATCTTT. The encoded protein is CALGDGYGNGGYEEGPLIF.

This clone turned up a few times. The likely explanation is a read error, given a far larger clone one base away. This CDR3 is also generated by other DNA sequences in the sample. The V and J genes are TRDV2 and TRDJ3; 7 nucleotides agree with TRDD3. With V trimmed by 1 base and J by 0 bases, 14 bases remained unmatched. The CDR3 is 21 residues long. CDR1 GEAIGNYY and CDR2 EKD come from the germline V gene. As DNA, the CDR3 is TGTGCCTGTGACACTGGGGACCTGGGGGGCCTAAGCTCCTGGGACACCCGACAGATGTTTTTC. It translates to CACDTGDLGGLSSWDTRQMFF.

This clone was observed a handful of times. The TCRdb protein, from a much larger clone, departs from this DNA's translation at residue 3, likely by read error; the protein shown derives from the DNA. This chain uses TRDV3 with TRDJ1; 11 positions agree with TRDD3. Looked up from germline, CDR1 is TVYSNPD and CDR2 is GDNSRS (reference sequence). The CDR3 sequence is 23 residues long. V was clipped by 5 bases and J by 0 bases; unmatched bases: 32. DNA for the CDR3: TGTGCCGTCCCTCCCTTCCTACGTATCCGGTGGGGGATACGCCCCGCGTACACCGATAAACTCATCTTT. This gives the protein CAVPPFLRIRWGIRPAYTDKLIF.